The 11 T cell receptor beta chains listed next were all sequenced from one sample in a study of Tregs in tolerant kidney transplant recipients. The repertoire was sequenced with immunoSEQ multiplex PCR; TCRdb's copy has only in-frame clones and lacks some. Among approximately 260,000 clones, 80% to 85% were seen once, and the ten largest hold approximately 0.69%. Sequencing was done on a sample of CD4+ T cells from blood. The receptors shown here come from a human donor in good health.

This sequence joins TRBV30 and TRBJ2-7; TRBD2 agrees at 8 bases. This CDR3 has 13 residues. Germline V gene sequence: CDR1 GTSNPN, CDR2 SVGIG (reference sequence). The V segment lost 1 base and the J segment 2 bases; nucleotides outside the gene matches: 1. This CDR3 is CAWSDGGAYEQYF. The CDR3 DNA is TGTGCCTGGAGTGACGGGGGGGCCTACGAGCAGTACTTC.

For the CDR3, the DNA is TGTGCCAGCAGCCGGTCCCACGGAAACACCATATATTTT. Its translation: CASSRSHGNTIYF. This rearrangement joins TRBV11-3 to TRBJ1-3; D not certain. CDR1 is SGHNT and CDR2 is YENEEA in the germline V gene. This CDR3 has 13 amino acids. V was trimmed by 5 bases and J by 4 bases, leaving 9 bases between them. The full variable domain, with the rest looked up from reference TRBV11-3 and TRBJ1-3, is EAGVVQSPRYKIIEKKQPVAFWCNPISGHNTLYWYLQNLGQGPELLIRYENEEAVDDSQLPKDRFSAERLKGVDSTLKIQPAELGDSAVYLCASSRSHGNTIYFGEGSWLTVV.

In this sample, this clone turned up once. This chain links TRBV5-6 with TRBJ2-5; D uncertain. The V end lost 0 bases, the J end lost 0 bases, and 9 bases lay between the germline ends. The CDR3 has 15 residues. The germline V gene has CDR1 SGHDT and CDR2 YYEEEE. The CDR3 DNA reads as TGTGCCAGCAGCTTGGTTTCATCCTACCAAGAGACCCAGTACTTC. Encoded protein: CASSLVSSYQETQYF. Full variable domain (rest looked up from reference TRBV5-6 and TRBJ2-5): DAGVTQSPTHLIKTRGQQVTLRCSPKSGHDTVSWYQQALGQGPQFIFQYYEEEERQRGNFPDRFSGHQFPNYSSELNVNALLLGDSALYLCASSLVSSYQETQYFGPGTRLLVL.

V gene TRBV5-1 combines with J gene TRBJ1-5, with D uncertain. Germline CDR1 reads SGHRS; CDR2 reads YFSETQ. The CDR3 totals 14 residues. Trimming cost V 1 base and J 5 bases, with 10 bases left between them. The CDR3 DNA reads as TGCGCCAGCAGCTTGCAAGGCGGGGATCAGCCCCAGCATTTT. Its translation is CASSLQGGDQPQHF.

The J gene is TRBJ1-2, the V gene TRBV18; D is unclear. Germline V gives CDR1 KGHSH, CDR2 LQKENI. The CDR3 spans 16 residues. The V end was cut by 0 bases, the J end by 7 bases, with 18 bases between. The CDR3: CASSPPSTAYLGGYTF. Written as DNA, the CDR3 is TGTGCCAGCTCACCACCAAGCACAGCTTATCTCGGTGGCTACACCTTC.

The rearrangement joins TRBV13 to TRBJ2-7; D ambiguous. V shed 3 bases and J shed 5 bases, with 11 bases lying between them. CDR1 is PRHDT, CDR2 FYEKMQ, per germline (reference sequence). This CDR3 region has 13 residues. CDR3 sequence reads: CASSFQSTDEQYF. CDR3 nucleotides: TGTGCCAGCAGCTTCCAGTCTACAGACGAGCAGTACTTC.

This chain uses TRBV5-1 with TRBJ2-5; 9 bases agree with TRBD1. The CDR3 is 13 amino acids. Looked up from germline, CDR1 is SGHRS and CDR2 is YFSETQ. Trimming removed 7 bases from V and 3 bases from J; junction bases left unmatched: 4. CDR3 nucleotide sequence: TGCGCCAGCTCCCGGGACAGGGAAGAGACCCAGTACTTC. This sequence encodes CASSRDREETQYF.

The V call is TRBV9, the J call TRBJ2-7, with D unclear. From germline, CDR1 is SGDLS and CDR2 YYNGEE. V lost 0 bases and J 4 bases, leaving 8 bases between the germline ends. The CDR3 extends over 13 amino acids. Written as DNA, the CDR3 is TGTGCCAGCAGCGTAGGGTCCCATTACGAGCAGTACTTC. Amino acids: CASSVGSHYEQYF.

The chain joins TRBV30 to TRBJ1-1; unclear D gene. Trimming removed 1 base at V and 1 base at J, with 7 bases between. This CDR3 has 13 amino acids. Germline V lookup: CDR1 GTSNPN, CDR2 SVGIG (reference sequence). CDR3 nucleotide sequence: TGTGCCTGGAGTGCCCAGAAGAACACTGAAGCTTTCTTT. It yields the protein CAWSAQKNTEAFF. The entire variable domain, with the rest obtained from reference TRBV30 and TRBJ1-1, is as follows: SQTIHQWPATLVQPVGSPLSLECTVEGTSNPNLYWYRQAAGRGLQLLFYSVGIGQISSEVPQNLSASRPQDRQFILSSKKLLLSDSGFYLCAWSAQKNTEAFFGQGTRLTVV.

The V call is TRBV11-3, the J call TRBJ1-5; 8 positions match TRBD1. Trimming removed 8 bases from V and 6 bases from J; junction bases left unmatched: 6. There are 13 residues in the CDR3. Per the germline V gene, CDR1 is SGHNT and CDR2 is YENEEA. The CDR3 sequence: CASPTGGVQPQHF. The CDR3 nucleotides are TGTGCCAGCCCCACAGGGGGAGTTCAGCCCCAGCATTTT.

The rearrangement uses TRBV2 and TRBJ2-7; 9 bases line up with TRBD1. V gave up 6 bases and J gave up 3 bases; unmatched junction bases: 6. CDR3 size: 14 residues. Germline V gene sequence: CDR1 SNHLY, CDR2 FYNNEI. The CDR3 DNA reads TGTGCCAGCAGGTGGACAGGGGAGGACTACGAGCAGTACTTC. Translated: CASRWTGEDYEQYF.